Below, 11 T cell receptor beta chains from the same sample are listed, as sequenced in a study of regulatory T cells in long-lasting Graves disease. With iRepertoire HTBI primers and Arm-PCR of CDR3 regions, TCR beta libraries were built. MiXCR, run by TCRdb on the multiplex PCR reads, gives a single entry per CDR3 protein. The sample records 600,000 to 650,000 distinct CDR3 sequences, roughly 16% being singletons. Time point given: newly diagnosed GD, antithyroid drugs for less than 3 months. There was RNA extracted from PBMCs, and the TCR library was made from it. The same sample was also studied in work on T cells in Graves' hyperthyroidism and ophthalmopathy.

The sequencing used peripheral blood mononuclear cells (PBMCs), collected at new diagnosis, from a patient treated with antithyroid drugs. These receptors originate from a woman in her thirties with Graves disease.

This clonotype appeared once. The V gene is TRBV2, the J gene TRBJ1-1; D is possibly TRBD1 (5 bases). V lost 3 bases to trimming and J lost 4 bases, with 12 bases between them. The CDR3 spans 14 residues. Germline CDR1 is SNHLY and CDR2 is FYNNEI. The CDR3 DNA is TGTGCCAGCAGTGACGCAGGGTTCGGCACTGAAGCTTTCTTT. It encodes CASSDAGFGTEAFF.

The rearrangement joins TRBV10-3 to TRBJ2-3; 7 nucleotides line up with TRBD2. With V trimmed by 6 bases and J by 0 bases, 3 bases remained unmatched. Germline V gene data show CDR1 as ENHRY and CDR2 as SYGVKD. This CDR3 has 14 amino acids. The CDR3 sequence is CAISPSGSTDTQYF. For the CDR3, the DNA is TGTGCCATCAGCCCTAGCGGAAGCACAGATACGCAGTATTTT.

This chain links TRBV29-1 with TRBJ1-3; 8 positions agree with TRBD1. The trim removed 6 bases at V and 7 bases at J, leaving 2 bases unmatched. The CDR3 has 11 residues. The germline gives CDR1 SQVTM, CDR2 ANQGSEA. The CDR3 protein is CSVRQGNTIYF. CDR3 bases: TGCAGCGTGAGACAGGGGAACACCATATATTTT.

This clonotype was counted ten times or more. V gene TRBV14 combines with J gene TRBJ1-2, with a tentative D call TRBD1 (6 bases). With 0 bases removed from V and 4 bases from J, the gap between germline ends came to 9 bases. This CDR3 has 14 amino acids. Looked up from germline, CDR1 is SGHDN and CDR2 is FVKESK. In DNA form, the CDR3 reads TGTGCCAGCAGCCAAGATACAGGGCCCTATGGCTACACCTTC. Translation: CASSQDTGPYGYTF.

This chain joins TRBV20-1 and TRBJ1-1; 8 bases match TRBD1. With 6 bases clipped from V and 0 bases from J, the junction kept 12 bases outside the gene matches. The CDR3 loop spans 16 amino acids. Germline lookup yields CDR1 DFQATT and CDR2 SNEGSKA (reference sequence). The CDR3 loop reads CSASSGQGHMNTEAFF. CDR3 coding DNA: TGCAGTGCCAGTTCTGGACAGGGTCATATGAACACTGAAGCTTTCTTT.

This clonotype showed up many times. The CDR3 DNA is TGTGCCAGCGGAGAAGAGACCCAGTACTTC. Its protein product is CASGEETQYF. J is TRBJ2-5 and V is TRBV7-2; D gene unclear. Germline V lookup: CDR1 SGHTA, CDR2 FQGNSA. Trimming removed 8 bases at V and 3 bases at J, with 4 bases between. The CDR3 consists of 10 residues.

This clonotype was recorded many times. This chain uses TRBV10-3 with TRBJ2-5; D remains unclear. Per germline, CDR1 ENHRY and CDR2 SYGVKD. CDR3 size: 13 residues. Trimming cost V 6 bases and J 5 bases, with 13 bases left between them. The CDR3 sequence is CAIRGSPAETQYF. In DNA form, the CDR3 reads TGTGCCATCAGGGGGTCGCCGGCGGAGACCCAGTACTTC.

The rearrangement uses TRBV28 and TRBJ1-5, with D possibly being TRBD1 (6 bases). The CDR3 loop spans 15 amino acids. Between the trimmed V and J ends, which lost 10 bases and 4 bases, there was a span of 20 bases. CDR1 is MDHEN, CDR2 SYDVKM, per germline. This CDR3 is CAIRGGGGGNQPQHF. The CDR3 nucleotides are TGTGCCATACGAGGGGGGGGGGGAGGAAATCAGCCCCAGCATTTT.

CDR3 coding DNA: TGTGCCAGTAGTATTACGGCAGCTAGCACAGATACGCAGTATTTT. Encoded protein: CASSITAASTDTQYF. The chain employs TRBV19 and TRBJ2-3; no clear D. Trimming removed 3 bases from V and 0 bases from J, with 10 bases in between. CDR3 length equals 15 residues. The germline V gene encodes CDR1 LNHDA and CDR2 SQIVND (reference sequence).

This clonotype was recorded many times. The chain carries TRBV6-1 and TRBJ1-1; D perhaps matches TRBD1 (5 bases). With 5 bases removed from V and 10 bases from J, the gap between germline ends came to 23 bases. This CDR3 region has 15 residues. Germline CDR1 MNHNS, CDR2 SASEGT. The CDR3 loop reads CASSPPGGVSLGAFF. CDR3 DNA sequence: TGTGCCAGCAGTCCTCCCGGAGGGGTGTCGCTTGGAGCTTTCTTT.

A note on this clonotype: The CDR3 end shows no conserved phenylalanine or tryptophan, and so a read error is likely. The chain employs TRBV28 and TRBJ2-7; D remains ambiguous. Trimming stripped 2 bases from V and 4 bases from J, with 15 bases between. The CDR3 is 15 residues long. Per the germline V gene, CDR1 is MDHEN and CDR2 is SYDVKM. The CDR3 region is CASSLGDASFYEQYI. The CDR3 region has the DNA TGTGCCAGCAGTTTAGGAGACGCCAGCTTTTACGAGCAGTACATC.